A selection of T cell receptor beta chains follows, all from one sample in a study of long-term antiretroviral therapy in people with HIV. Profiled with immunoSEQ multiplex PCR; TCRdb holds only in-frame clones, not every one. The sample lists about 21,000 clones; around 77% were seen once. Sequenced here: unsorted PBMCs, sampled about 21 months before starting antiretroviral therapy. Receptor source: a woman aged 40 to 50 with HIV. Both conserved end residues are trimmed from each CDR3. The order of the fields is V gene, J gene, CDR3 protein.

v_call: TRBV20-1
j_call: TRBJ1-2
cdr3_aa: SARDLEGYT

v_call: TRBV6-6
j_call: TRBJ1-5
cdr3_aa: ASSSLMDLTQPQH

v_call: TRBV19
j_call: TRBJ1-2
cdr3_aa: ASSPKTAGRYGYT

v_call: TRBV11-3
j_call: TRBJ2-7
cdr3_aa: ASSLDQAETYEQY

v_call: TRBV19
j_call: TRBJ2-7
cdr3_aa: ASRVGDRSYEQY

v_call: TRBV13
j_call: TRBJ2-1
cdr3_aa: ASSLLASGANYNEQF

v_call: TRBV19
j_call: TRBJ1-5
cdr3_aa: ASSIGTASNQPQH

v_call: TRBV9
j_call: TRBJ2-7
cdr3_aa: ASSVAGGDEQY

v_call: TRBV19
j_call: TRBJ2-1
cdr3_aa: ASSIYDNEQF

v_call: TRBV4-3
j_call: TRBJ2-7
cdr3_aa: ASSQGGLAGEVSEQY

v_call: TRBV7-9
j_call: TRBJ1-3
cdr3_aa: ASSLGTAGNTIY

v_call: TRBV7-7
j_call: TRBJ2-7
cdr3_aa: ASSLARPGSYEQY

v_call: TRBV19
j_call: TRBJ1-2
cdr3_aa: ASMGDGYT

v_call: TRBV5-8
j_call: TRBJ2-7
cdr3_aa: ASSLGTGRNDEQY

v_call: TRBV6-5
j_call: TRBJ2-7
cdr3_aa: ASSPNSGSTYEQY

v_call: TRBV2
j_call: TRBJ1-4
cdr3_aa: ASTPEGGLGGKLF

v_call: TRBV7-8
j_call: TRBJ1-4
cdr3_aa: ASSWQDRANEKLF

v_call: TRBV27
j_call: TRBJ2-3
cdr3_aa: ASSLGGGTGSITDTQY

v_call: TRBV5-8
j_call: TRBJ1-6
cdr3_aa: ASSLEGMNNSPLH

v_call: TRBV19
j_call: TRBJ1-5
cdr3_aa: ASMVTGGSQPQH

v_call: TRBV21-1
j_call: TRBJ1-1
cdr3_aa: ASSKVQGAGMNTEAF

v_call: TRBV12-5
j_call: TRBJ2-5
cdr3_aa: ASGLILGQGETQY

v_call: TRBV20-1
j_call: TRBJ2-1
cdr3_aa: SAKGGGEQF

v_call: TRBV6-1
j_call: TRBJ1-5
cdr3_aa: ASRGGGTGNQPQH

v_call: TRBV18
j_call: TRBJ2-7
cdr3_aa: ASSKRRDRSSYEQY

v_call: TRBV29-1
j_call: TRBJ2-2
cdr3_aa: SGTSTTGELF